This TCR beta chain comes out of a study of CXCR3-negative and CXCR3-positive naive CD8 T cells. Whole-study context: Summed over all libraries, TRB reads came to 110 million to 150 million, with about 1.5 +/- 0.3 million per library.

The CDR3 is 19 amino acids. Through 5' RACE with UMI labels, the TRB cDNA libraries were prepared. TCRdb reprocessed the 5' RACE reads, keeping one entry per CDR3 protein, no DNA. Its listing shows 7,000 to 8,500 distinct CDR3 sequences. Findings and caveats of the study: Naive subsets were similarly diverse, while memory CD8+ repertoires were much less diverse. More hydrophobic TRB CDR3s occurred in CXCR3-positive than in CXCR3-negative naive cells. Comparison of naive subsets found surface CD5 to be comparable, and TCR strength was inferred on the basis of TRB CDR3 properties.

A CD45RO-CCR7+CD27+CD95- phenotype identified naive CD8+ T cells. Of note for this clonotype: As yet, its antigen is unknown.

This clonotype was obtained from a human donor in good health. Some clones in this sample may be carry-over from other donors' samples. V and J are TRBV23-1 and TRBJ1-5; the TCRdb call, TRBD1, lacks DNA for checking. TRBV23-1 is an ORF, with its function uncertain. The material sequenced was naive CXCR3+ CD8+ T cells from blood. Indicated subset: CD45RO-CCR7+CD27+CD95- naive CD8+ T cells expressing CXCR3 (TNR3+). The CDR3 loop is CASSQPPDRDRYSNQPQHF.